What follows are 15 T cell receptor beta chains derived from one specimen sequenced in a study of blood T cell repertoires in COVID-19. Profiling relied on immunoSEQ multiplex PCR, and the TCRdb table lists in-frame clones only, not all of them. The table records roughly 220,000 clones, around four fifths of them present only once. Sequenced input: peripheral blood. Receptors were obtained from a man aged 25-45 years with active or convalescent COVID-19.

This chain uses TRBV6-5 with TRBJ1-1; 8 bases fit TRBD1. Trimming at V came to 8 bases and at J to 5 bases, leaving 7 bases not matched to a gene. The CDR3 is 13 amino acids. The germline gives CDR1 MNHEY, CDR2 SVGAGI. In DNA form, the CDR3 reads TGTGCCAGCCTCCGGACAGGGACGACTGAAGCTTTCTTT. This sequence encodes CASLRTGTTEAFF.

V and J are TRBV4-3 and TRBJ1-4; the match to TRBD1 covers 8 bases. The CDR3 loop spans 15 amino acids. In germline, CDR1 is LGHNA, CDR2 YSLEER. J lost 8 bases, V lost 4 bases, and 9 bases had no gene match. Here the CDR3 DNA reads TGCGCCAGCAGCCGCTCGACAGGGGACGGCGAAAAACTGTTTTTT. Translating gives CASSRSTGDGEKLFF.

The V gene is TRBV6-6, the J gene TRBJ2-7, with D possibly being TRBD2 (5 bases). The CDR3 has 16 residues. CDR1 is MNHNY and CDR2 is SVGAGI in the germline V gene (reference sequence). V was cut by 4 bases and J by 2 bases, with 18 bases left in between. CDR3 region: CASSSSLGLRAYEQYF. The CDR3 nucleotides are TGTGCCAGCAGTTCCTCGCTTGGGTTGAGGGCCTACGAGCAGTACTTC.

In DNA, the CDR3 is TGCAGTGCTAGTGAAGGACTAGCGGGGGGGCCGGATACGCAGTATTTT. It yields the protein CSASEGLAGGPDTQYF. The chain uses TRBV20-1 and TRBJ2-3, with 15 bases lining up with TRBD2. With 3 bases clipped from V and 6 bases from J, the junction kept 7 bases outside the gene matches. The CDR3 totals 16 residues. Per germline, CDR1 DFQATT and CDR2 SNEGSKA (reference sequence).

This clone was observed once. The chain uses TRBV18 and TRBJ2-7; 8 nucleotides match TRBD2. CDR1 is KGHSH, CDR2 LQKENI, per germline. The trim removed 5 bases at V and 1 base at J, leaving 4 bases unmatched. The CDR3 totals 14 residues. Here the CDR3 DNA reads TGTGCCAGCTCATTCCGGGAGGGTTCCTACGAGCAGTACTTC. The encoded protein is CASSFREGSYEQYF.

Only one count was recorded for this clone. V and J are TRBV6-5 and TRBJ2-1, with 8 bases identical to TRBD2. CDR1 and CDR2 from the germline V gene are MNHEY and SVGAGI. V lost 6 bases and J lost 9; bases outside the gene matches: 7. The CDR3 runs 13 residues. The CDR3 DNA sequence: TGTGCCAGCAGCCACGAGCGGGGGCTTGAGCAGTTCTTC. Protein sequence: CASSHERGLEQFF.

Here the CDR3 reads CASSLRTSGLPTDTQYF. In nucleotides, the CDR3 is TGCGCCAGCAGCCTAAGGACTAGCGGGTTGCCCACAGATACGCAGTATTTT. The chain joins TRBV5-1 to TRBJ2-3, with 11 positions matching TRBD2. The ends lost 4 bases at V and 2 bases at J; junction bases unmatched: 9. Germline V gene lookup returns CDR1 SGHRS and CDR2 YFSETQ. This CDR3 is built from 17 residues.

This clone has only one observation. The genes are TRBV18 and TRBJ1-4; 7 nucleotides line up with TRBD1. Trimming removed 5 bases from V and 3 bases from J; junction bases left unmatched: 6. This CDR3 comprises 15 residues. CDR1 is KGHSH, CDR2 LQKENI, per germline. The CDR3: CASSLQGYPNEKLFF. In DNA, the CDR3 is TGTGCCAGCTCATTACAGGGGTATCCTAATGAAAAACTGTTTTTT.

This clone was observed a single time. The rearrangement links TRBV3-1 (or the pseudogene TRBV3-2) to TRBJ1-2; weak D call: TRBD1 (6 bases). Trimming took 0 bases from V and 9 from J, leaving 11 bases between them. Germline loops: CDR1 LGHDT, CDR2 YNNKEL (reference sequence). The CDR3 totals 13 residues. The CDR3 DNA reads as TGTGCCAGCAGCCAAGACTCTAGGGGGAGCTACACCTTC. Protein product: CASSQDSRGSYTF.

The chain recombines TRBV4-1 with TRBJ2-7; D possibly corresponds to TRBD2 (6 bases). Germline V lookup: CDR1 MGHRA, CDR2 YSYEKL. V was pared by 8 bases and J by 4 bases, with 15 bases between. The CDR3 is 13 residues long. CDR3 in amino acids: CASGPPGVYEQYF. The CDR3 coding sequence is TGCGCCAGCGGTCCCCCGGGAGTGTACGAGCAGTACTTC.

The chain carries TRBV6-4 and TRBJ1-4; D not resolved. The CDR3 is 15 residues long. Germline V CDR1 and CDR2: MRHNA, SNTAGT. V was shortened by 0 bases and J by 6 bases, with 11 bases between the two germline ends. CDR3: CASSDSKRRDEKLFF. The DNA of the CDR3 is TGTGCCAGCAGTGACTCGAAAAGGAGGGATGAAAAACTGTTTTTT.

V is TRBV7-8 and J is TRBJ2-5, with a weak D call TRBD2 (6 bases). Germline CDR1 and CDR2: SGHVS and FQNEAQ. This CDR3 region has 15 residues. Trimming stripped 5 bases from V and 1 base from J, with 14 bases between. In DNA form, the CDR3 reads TGTGCCAGCAGCCCCGGTCCGGGGGTCCAAGAGACCCAGTACTTC. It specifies CASSPGPGVQETQYF.

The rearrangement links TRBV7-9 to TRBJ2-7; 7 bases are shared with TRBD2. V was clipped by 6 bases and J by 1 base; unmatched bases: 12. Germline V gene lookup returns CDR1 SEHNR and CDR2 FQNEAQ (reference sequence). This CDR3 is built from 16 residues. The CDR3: CASSQRGSGESYEQYF. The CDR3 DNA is TGTGCCAGCAGTCAACGAGGGAGCGGGGAATCCTACGAGCAGTACTTC.

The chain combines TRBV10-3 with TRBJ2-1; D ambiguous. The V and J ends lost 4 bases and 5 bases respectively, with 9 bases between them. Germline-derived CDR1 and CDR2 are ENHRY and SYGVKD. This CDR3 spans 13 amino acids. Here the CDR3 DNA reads TGTGCCATCAGTGGGGCCAATAACAATGAGCAGTTCTTC. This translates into CAISGANNNEQFF.

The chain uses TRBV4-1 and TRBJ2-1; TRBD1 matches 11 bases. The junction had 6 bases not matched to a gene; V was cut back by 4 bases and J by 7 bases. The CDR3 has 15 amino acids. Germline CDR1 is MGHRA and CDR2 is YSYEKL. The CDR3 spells CASSRGQGADNEQFF. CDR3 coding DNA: TGCGCCAGCAGCCGAGGACAGGGGGCGGATAATGAGCAGTTCTTC.